This TCR beta chain was identified during a study of a mutant IDH1 vaccine in newly diagnosed glioma. In the study overall: Treated patients, about 60% male and 37.5% female, averaged roughly 40 years of age. Scheduled at week 35, visit V12 preceded visit V13, held at week 47.

A note on this clone: Its target is unknown. Its ends do not fully match the called genes, so a read error is possible.

The germline gives CDR1 SGDLS, CDR2 YYNGEE. The CDR3 runs 16 residues. Time point given: week 35, safety follow-up. A 20-mer mutant IDH1 peptide at 300 ug was injected subcutaneously with topical imiquimod. Scheduled for weeks 1, 3, 5, 7, 11, 15, 19 and 23, eight vaccinations were given to patients. Sequencing was performed with immunoSEQ multiplex PCR; in TCRdb, only in-frame clones are kept and a portion is missing. The data show about 54,000 clones, around four fifths seen once. The V call is TRBV9, the J call TRBJ2-3; 13 bases align to TRBD2. The sequence derives from a woman in her late teens or twenties with glioma. Material: PBMCs, obtained from a glioma patient whose treatment included an IDH1 peptide vaccine. CDR3 sequence: CASSVATWTSGSELHF. The CDR3 nucleotides are TGTGCCAGCAGCGTAGCTACATGGACTAGCGGGAGCGAATTGCATTTT.